The rows below give T cell receptor beta chains drawn from one sample of a study of T-cell memory formation after mild COVID-19. TCRdb reprocessed the 5' RACE reads with MiXCR, giving one entry per CDR3 protein. This sample has around 220,000 distinct CDR3 sequences, with approximately 16% found just once. Input material: PBMCs or a T cell subset sorted from them (not recorded which). The receptors stem from a man in his late teens or twenties who had mild COVID-19 (a few samples of this study predate the infection). Cell type and time point are not known. Both conserved end residues are part of each CDR3. A D gene is named only where the DNA matches it firmly. Rows may omit the clone size; those that give it use once, few, many or a size class.

clone_size	d_call	j_call	v_call	cdr3_nt	cdr3_aa
.	.	TRBJ1-2	TRBV4-3	TGCGCCAGCAGCCCTGGGGTAGCGAGTTCATATGGCTACACCTTC	CASSPGVASSYGYTF
.	.	TRBJ2-2	TRBV4-2	TGTGCCAGCAGACCCCCCGGGAGGAACACCGGGGAGCTGTTTTTT	CASRPPGRNTGELFF
.	.	TRBJ2-3	TRBV4-3	TGCGCCAGCAGCCAAGATCCAGTCACCCTCACAGATACGCAGTATTTT	CASSQDPVTLTDTQYF
.	.	TRBJ1-1	TRBV12-3/TRBV12-4	TGTGCCAGCAGTCCATCTAGAGGGGGTCTGACTGAAGCTTTCTTT	CASSPSRGGLTEAFF
few	TRBD1	TRBJ1-2	TRBV4-3	TGCGCCAGCAGCCAAGTATTCGCCCGTTGGGGACAGGTGTTTCTGGAGGGCTACACCTTC	CASSQVFARWGQVFLEGYTF
many	TRBD2	TRBJ2-3	TRBV4-1	TGCGCCAGCAGCCAACCAGGGAGAAGAGGAGCGGGGGGTTCAGATACGCAGTATTTT	CASSQPGRRGAGGSDTQYF
.	.	TRBJ2-3	TRBV11-2	TGTGCCAGCAGCTTAAGAAGTCAAACGGATACGCAGTATTTT	CASSLRSQTDTQYF
few	TRBD2	TRBJ2-2	TRBV9	TGTGCCAGCAGCGTAGGGGCTAGCGGGGGGACCACCGGGGAGCTGTTTTTT	CASSVGASGGTTGELFF
.	.	TRBJ2-3	TRBV7-9	TGTGCCAGCAGCTCCCACAGCTTCCCAGATACGCAGTATTTT	CASSSHSFPDTQYF
few	.	TRBJ1-2	TRBV7-2	TGTGCCAGCGGATGGTATTCCGCCTATGGCTACACCTTC	CASGWYSAYGYTF
few	.	TRBJ2-2	TRBV15	TGTGCCACCAGCAGTCAGAACACCGGGGAGCTGTTTTTT	CATSSQNTGELFF
.	.	TRBJ1-1	TRBV18	TGTGCCAGCTCAATTATCGGGACAACAGAAGCTTTCTTT	CASSIIGTTEAFF
.	.	TRBJ1-2	TRBV5-1	TGCGCCAGCAGCTTGATCGGGGGGATAGGGTATGGCTACACCTTC	CASSLIGGIGYGYTF
few	.	TRBJ2-1	TRBV18	TGTGCCAGCTCACCACCGATGGGGTCCGCTTACAATGAGCAGTTCTTC	CASSPPMGSAYNEQFF
.	TRBD1	TRBJ1-4	TRBV5-1	TGCGCCAGCAGCCCCGGGACAGTTGCAACTAATGAAAAACTGTTTTTT	CASSPGTVATNEKLFF
.	TRBD2	TRBJ2-3	TRBV6-6	TGTGCCACCAAAGCGGGGGGGACCGATACGCAGTATTTT	CATKAGGTDTQYF